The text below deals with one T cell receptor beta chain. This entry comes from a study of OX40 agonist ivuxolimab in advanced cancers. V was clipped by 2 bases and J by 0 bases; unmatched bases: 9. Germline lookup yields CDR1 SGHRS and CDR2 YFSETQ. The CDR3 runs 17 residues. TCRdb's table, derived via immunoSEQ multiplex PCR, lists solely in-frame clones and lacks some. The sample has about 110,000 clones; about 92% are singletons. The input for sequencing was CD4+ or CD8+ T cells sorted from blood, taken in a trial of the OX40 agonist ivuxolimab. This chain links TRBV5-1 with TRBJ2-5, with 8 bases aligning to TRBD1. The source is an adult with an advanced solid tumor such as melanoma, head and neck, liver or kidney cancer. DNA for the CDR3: TGCGCCAGCAGCTTCTATAGGGGACAGGCGAACCAAGAGACCCAGTACTTC. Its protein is CASSFYRGQANQETQYF.